The 18 T cell receptor beta chains below come from one sample, sequenced in a study of cytomegalovirus exposure and HLA in healthy donors. The PCR was carried out with 60 Vbeta primers and 13 Jbeta primers. Profiling relied on immunoSEQ multiplex PCR, and the TCRdb table lists in-frame clones only, not all of them. The sample contains 99,000 or so clones, more than 70% of which appear only once. The sample taken for sequencing was PBMCs. The source is a man younger than 45 in good health and CMV-seronegative.

This chain uses TRBV11-2 with TRBJ2-3; no definite D call. V dropped 5 bases and J dropped 0 bases, with 9 bases sitting between them. The V gene's germline CDR1 is SGHAT and CDR2 FQNNGV. This CDR3 comprises 14 residues. CDR3 in amino acids: CASSPSTSTDTQYF. The CDR3 nucleotides are TGTGCCAGCAGCCCGAGTACTAGCACAGATACGCAGTATTTT.

J is TRBJ2-7 and V is TRBV5-4; D remains ambiguous. The CDR3 spans 11 residues. Per the germline V gene, CDR1 is SGHNT and CDR2 is YYREEE (reference sequence). The V end lost 3 bases, the J end lost 4 bases, and 5 bases lay between the germline ends. Here the CDR3 DNA reads TGTGCCAGCAGCTCAAATTACGAGCAGTACTTC. It encodes CASSSNYEQYF. Complete variable domain (other parts from reference TRBV5-4 and TRBJ2-7): ETGVTQSPTHLIKTRGQQVTLRCSSQSGHNTVSWYQQALGQGPQFIFQYYREEENGRGNFPPRFSGLQFPNYSSELNVNALELDDSALYLCASSSNYEQYFGPGTRLTVT.

The chain carries TRBV29-1 and TRBJ2-7; TRBD1 might be the D (6 bases). This CDR3 is built from 13 residues. Per the germline V gene, CDR1 is SQVTM and CDR2 is ANQGSEA. The V and J ends lost 5 bases and 3 bases respectively, with 14 bases between them. The CDR3 reads CSVSRQADYEQYF. CDR3 bases: TGCAGCGTTTCTCGACAGGCCGACTACGAGCAGTACTTC.

The chain joins TRBV5-1 to TRBJ1-6, with D maybe TRBD1 (6 bases). CDR1 and CDR2 from the germline V gene are SGHRS and YFSETQ. V was shortened by 5 bases and J by 6 bases, with 9 bases between the two germline ends. This CDR3 comprises 13 residues. CDR3 in amino acids: CASRLQGNSPLHF. CDR3 nucleotide sequence: TGCGCCAGCAGGTTACAGGGTAATTCACCCCTCCACTTT.

The chain couples TRBV10-3 to TRBJ2-2; 10 bases are a match to TRBD1. J lost 1 base, V lost 1 base, and 0 bases had no gene match. Germline V gene sequence: CDR1 ENHRY, CDR2 SYGVKD. The CDR3 has 16 amino acids. CDR3 nucleotides: TGTGCCATCAGTGAGTGGGACAGGGGGAACACCGGGGAGCTGTTTTTT. Its translation is CAISEWDRGNTGELFF.

The chain couples TRBV7-8 to TRBJ1-2, with a weak D call TRBD1 (6 bases). V lost 5 bases and J lost 2, with 12 bases in between. Germline CDR1 is SGHVS and CDR2 is FQNEAQ. There are 14 residues in the CDR3. As DNA, the CDR3 is TGTGCCAGCAGCCAAAGGGACACGAACTATGGCTACACCTTC. This translates into CASSQRDTNYGYTF. Full variable domain (outside the CDR3, taken from reference TRBV7-8 and TRBJ1-2): GAGVSQSPRYKVAKRGQDVALRCDPISGHVSLFWYQQALGQGPEFLTYFQNEAQLDKSGLPSDRFFAERPEGSVSTLKIQRTQQEDSAVYLCASSQRDTNYGYTFGSGTRLTVV.

The chain combines TRBV9 with TRBJ2-3; 7 bases are a match to TRBD2. With V trimmed by 4 bases and J by 2 bases, 10 bases remained unmatched. This CDR3 comprises 16 residues. The germline V gene has CDR1 SGDLS and CDR2 YYNGEE. The CDR3 loop reads CASSPPAGALTDTQYF. CDR3 in DNA: TGTGCCAGCAGCCCCCCGGCGGGAGCCCTCACAGATACGCAGTATTTT.

This chain links TRBV7-6 with TRBJ2-2, with TRBD1 identical over 11 bases. From germline, CDR1 is SGHVS and CDR2 FNYEAQ. This CDR3 comprises 16 residues. Trimming removed 5 bases from V and 2 bases from J; junction bases left unmatched: 4. The CDR3 sequence is CASSLGQGANTGELFF. CDR3 sequence (DNA): TGTGCCAGCAGCCTCGGACAGGGGGCTAACACCGGGGAGCTGTTTTTT.

V is TRBV19 and J is TRBJ2-5; 8 bases are a match to TRBD1. The length of the CDR3 is 18 residues. The germline V gene has CDR1 LNHDA and CDR2 SQIVND (reference sequence). After removal of 3 bases from V and 1 base from J, the junction contained 13 bases not matched to a gene. The CDR3 reads CASSMAAGGSPSQETQYF. The CDR3 DNA is TGTGCCAGTAGTATGGCAGCAGGGGGCTCCCCCTCCCAAGAGACCCAGTACTTC.

The table lists this clone with a count of one. The DNA of the CDR3 is TGTGCCATCAGCGCCGGGACAGGGGACTATGGCTACACCTTC. Residues: CAISAGTGDYGYTF. This rearrangement joins TRBV10-3 to TRBJ1-2, with TRBD1 matching 10 bases. The V and J ends lost 6 bases and 3 bases, in that order; junction bases with no gene match: 4. The length of the CDR3 is 14 residues. CDR1 and CDR2 (germline): ENHRY, SYGVKD.

This clone was observed a single time. The rearrangement links TRBV7-6 to TRBJ2-3; 7 bases map to TRBD2. Germline trimming cut 1 base from V and 3 bases from J; bases unmatched to any gene: 4. The germline CDR1 and CDR2 sequences are SGHVS and FNYEAQ. The CDR3 is 15 residues long. The CDR3: CASSLEGRVTDTQYF. CDR3 in DNA: TGTGCCAGCAGCTTAGAAGGGAGGGTAACAGATACGCAGTATTTT. Supplemented by reference TRBV7-6 and TRBJ2-3, the full variable domain reads GAGVSQSPRYKVTKRGQDVALRCDPISGHVSLYWYRQALGQGPEFLTYFNYEAQQDKSGLPNDRFSAERPEGSISTLTIQRTEQRDSAMYRCASSLEGRVTDTQYFGPGTRLTVL.

The chain couples TRBV5-1 to TRBJ1-1, with 7 bases identical to TRBD1. V lost 0 bases, J lost 0 bases, and 8 bases stayed unmatched. Germline V gene lookup returns CDR1 SGHRS and CDR2 YFSETQ. This CDR3 is built from 17 residues. DNA of the CDR3: TGCGCCAGCAGCTTGGCCTTAGGGGGCGGCATGAACACTGAAGCTTTCTTT. Translating it yields CASSLALGGGMNTEAFF.

V is TRBV27 and J is TRBJ2-7, with 13 bases identical to TRBD2. The CDR3 is made up of 16 amino acids. Germline V gene lookup returns CDR1 MNHEY and CDR2 SMNVEV (reference sequence). After removal of 5 bases from V and 2 bases from J, the junction contained 6 bases not matched to a gene. The CDR3 sequence: CASSPRGLAGAYEQYF. In DNA form, the CDR3 reads TGTGCCAGCAGTCCCCGAGGACTAGCGGGAGCCTACGAGCAGTACTTC.

This clone was observed once. The CDR3 DNA reads as TGTGCCAGCAGCGCCCGACTCACGAGCTCCTACAATGAGCAGTTCTTC. It yields the protein CASSARLTSSYNEQFF. This chain connects TRBV9 to TRBJ2-1; D remains ambiguous. V was shortened by 3 bases and J by 0 bases, with 13 bases between the two germline ends. The CDR3 has 16 residues. CDR1 is SGDLS and CDR2 is YYNGEE in the germline V gene.

This chain connects TRBV6-1 to TRBJ2-3, with D uncertain. Trimming stripped 1 base from V and 6 bases from J, with 17 bases between. Germline lookup yields CDR1 MNHNS and CDR2 SASEGT. The length of the CDR3 is 16 residues. This CDR3 is CASSEDPHDDKDTQYF. As DNA, the CDR3 is TGTGCCAGCAGTGAAGACCCCCACGATGACAAGGATACGCAGTATTTT.

This clone was counted only a few times. The chain uses TRBV5-5 and TRBJ1-1; D gene uncertain. The CDR3 totals 15 residues. The V gene's germline CDR1 is SGHKS and CDR2 YYEKEE (reference sequence). Trimming left V 0 bases short and J 0 bases short, with 9 bases between. CDR3 in amino acids: CASSLDGRLNTEAFF. In nucleotides, the CDR3 is TGTGCCAGCAGCTTGGATGGCCGATTGAACACTGAAGCTTTCTTT. The variable domain in full, with the rest retrieved from reference TRBV5-5 and TRBJ1-1, is DAGVTQSPTHLIKTRGQQVTLRCSPISGHKSVSWYQQVLGQGPQFIFQYYEKEERGRGNFPDRFSARQFPNYSSELNVNALLLGDSALYLCASSLDGRLNTEAFFGQGTRLTVV.

The rearrangement links TRBV5-4 to TRBJ2-2, with 9 bases aligning to TRBD1. The germline V gene encodes CDR1 SGHNT and CDR2 YYREEE (reference sequence). After removal of 0 bases from V and 4 bases from J, the junction contained 1 base not matched to a gene. The CDR3 is 15 residues long. In nucleotides, the CDR3 is TGTGCCAGCAGCTTGGGGGACAGGGCCACCGGGGAGCTGTTTTTT. Amino acids: CASSLGDRATGELFF.

The rearrangement uses TRBV7-9 and TRBJ2-7, with 8 bases fitting TRBD1. The CDR3 sequence is 14 residues long. The ends lost 4 bases at V and 0 bases at J; junction bases unmatched: 2. Germline lookup yields CDR1 SEHNR and CDR2 FQNEAQ (reference sequence). The CDR3 coding sequence is TGTGCCAGCAGCTATACAGGGGGCTCCTACGAGCAGTACTTC. Encoded protein: CASSYTGGSYEQYF.